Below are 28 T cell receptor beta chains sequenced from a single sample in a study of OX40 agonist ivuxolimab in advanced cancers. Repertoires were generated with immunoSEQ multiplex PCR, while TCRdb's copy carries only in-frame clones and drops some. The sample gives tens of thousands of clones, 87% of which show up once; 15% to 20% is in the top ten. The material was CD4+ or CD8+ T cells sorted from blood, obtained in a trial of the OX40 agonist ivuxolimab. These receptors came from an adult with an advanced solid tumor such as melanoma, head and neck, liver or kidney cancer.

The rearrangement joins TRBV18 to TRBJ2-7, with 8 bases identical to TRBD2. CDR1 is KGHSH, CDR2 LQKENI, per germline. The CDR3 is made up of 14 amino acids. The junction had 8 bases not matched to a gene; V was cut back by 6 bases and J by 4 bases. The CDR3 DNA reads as TGTGCCAGCTCTTCAGCGGGAGCAGGATACGAGCAGTACTTC. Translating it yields CASSSAGAGYEQYF. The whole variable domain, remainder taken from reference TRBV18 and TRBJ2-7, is NAGVMQNPRHLVRRRGQEARLRCSPMKGHSHVYWYRQLPEEGLKFMVYLQKENIIDESGMPKERFSAEFPKEGPSILRIQQVVRGDSAAYFCASSSAGAGYEQYFGPGTRLTVT.

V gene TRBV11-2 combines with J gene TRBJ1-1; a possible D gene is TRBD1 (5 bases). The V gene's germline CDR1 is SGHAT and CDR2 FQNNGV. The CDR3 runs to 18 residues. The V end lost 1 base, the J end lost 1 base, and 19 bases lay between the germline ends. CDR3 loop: CASSLAPGSGGGNTEAFF. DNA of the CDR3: TGTGCCAGCAGCTTAGCTCCCGGATCCGGGGGGGGGAACACTGAAGCTTTCTTT.

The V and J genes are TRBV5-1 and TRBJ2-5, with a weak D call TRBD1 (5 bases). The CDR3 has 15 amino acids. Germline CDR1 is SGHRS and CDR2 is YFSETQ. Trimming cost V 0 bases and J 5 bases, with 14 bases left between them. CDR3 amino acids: CASSLDPGRRETQYF. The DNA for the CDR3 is TGCGCCAGCAGCTTGGATCCAGGGCGTCGGGAGACCCAGTACTTC.

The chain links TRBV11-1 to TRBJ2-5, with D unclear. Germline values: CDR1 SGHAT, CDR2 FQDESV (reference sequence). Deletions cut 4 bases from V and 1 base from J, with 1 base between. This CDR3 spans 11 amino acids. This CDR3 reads CASSSQETQYF. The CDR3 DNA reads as TGTGCCAGCAGCTCCCAAGAGACCCAGTACTTC.

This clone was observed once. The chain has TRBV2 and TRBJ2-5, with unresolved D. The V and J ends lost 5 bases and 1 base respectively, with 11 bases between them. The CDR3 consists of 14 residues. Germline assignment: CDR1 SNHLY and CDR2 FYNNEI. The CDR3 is CASSTNFVQETQYF. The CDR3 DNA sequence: TGTGCCAGCAGTACTAATTTTGTCCAAGAGACCCAGTACTTC.

CDR3 bases: TGTGCCAGTAGCGGCGCAGGCCTGGGGGGAAACACTGAAGCTTTCTTT. Translated, it gives CASSGAGLGGNTEAFF. V is TRBV19 and J is TRBJ1-1, with TRBD1 as a possible D gene (5 bases). CDR1 is LNHDA and CDR2 is SQIVND in the germline V gene (reference sequence). This CDR3 region has 16 residues. With 6 bases removed from V and 2 bases from J, the gap between germline ends came to 19 bases.

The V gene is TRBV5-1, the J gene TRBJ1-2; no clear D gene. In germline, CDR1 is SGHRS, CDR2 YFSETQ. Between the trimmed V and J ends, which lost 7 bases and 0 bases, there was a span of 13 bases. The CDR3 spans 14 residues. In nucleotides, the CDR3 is TGCGCCAGCTCTCGCACGGGGTCTAACTATGGCTACACCTTC. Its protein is CASSRTGSNYGYTF.

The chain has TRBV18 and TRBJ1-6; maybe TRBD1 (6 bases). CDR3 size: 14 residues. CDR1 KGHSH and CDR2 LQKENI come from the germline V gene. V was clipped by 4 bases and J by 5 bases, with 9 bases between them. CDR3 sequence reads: CASSLGQNNSPLHF. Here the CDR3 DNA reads TGTGCCAGCTCACTTGGACAGAATAATTCACCCCTCCACTTT.

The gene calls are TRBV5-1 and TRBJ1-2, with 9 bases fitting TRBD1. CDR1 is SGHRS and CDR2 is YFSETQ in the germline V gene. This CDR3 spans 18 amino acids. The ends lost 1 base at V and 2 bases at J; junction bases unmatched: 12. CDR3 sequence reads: CASSLWGDRENANYGYTF. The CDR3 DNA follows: TGCGCCAGCAGCTTGTGGGGGGACAGGGAAAACGCAAACTATGGCTACACCTTC.

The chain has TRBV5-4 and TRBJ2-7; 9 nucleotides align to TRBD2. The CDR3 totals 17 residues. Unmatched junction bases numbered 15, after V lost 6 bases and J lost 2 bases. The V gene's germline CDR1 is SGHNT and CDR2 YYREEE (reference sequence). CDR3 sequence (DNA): TGTGCCAGCACCCCCCGAGGGCTAGCGGGAAGAACCTACGAGCAGTACTTC. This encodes CASTPRGLAGRTYEQYF. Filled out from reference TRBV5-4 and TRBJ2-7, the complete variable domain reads ETGVTQSPTHLIKTRGQQVTLRCSSQSGHNTVSWYQQALGQGPQFIFQYYREEENGRGNFPPRFSGLQFPNYSSELNVNALELDDSALYLCASTPRGLAGRTYEQYFGPGTRLTVT.

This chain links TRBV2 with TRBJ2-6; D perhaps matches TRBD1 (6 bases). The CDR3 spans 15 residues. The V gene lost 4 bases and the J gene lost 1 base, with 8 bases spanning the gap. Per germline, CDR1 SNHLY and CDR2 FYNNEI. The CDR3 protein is CASSVDRSGANVLTF. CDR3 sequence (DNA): TGTGCCAGCAGTGTGGACAGATCTGGGGCCAACGTCCTGACTTTC. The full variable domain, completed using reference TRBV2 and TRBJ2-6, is EPEVTQTPSHQVTQMGQEVILRCVPISNHLYFYWYRQILGQKVEFLVSFYNNEISEKSEIFDDQFSVERPDGSNFTLKIRSTKLEDSAMYFCASSVDRSGANVLTFGAGSRLTVL.

CDR3 nucleotides: TGTGCCATCAGGACAGGGGATTCACCCCTCCACTTT. Its translation: CAIRTGDSPLHF. This rearrangement joins TRBV10-3 to TRBJ1-6; 8 bases fit TRBD1. CDR3 size: 12 residues. Germline assignment: CDR1 ENHRY and CDR2 SYGVKD. V lost 6 bases and J lost 8; bases outside the gene matches: 0.

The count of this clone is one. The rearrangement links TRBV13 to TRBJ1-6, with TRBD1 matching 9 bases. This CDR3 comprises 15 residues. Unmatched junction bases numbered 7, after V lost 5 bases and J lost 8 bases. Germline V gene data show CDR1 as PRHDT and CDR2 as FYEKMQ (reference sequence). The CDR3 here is CASSLYRGLDSPLHF. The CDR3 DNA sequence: TGTGCCAGCAGCCTCTACAGGGGGCTTGATTCACCCCTCCACTTT.

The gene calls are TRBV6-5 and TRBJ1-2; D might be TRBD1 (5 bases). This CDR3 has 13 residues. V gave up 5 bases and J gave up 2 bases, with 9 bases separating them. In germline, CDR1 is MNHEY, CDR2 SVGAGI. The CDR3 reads CASSRDGNYGYTF. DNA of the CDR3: TGTGCCAGCAGTCGGGACGGGAACTATGGCTACACCTTC.

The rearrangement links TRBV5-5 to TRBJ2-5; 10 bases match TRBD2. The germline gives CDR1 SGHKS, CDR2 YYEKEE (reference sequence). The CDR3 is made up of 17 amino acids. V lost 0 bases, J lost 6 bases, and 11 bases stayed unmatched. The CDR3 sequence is CASSLAHQAGGGKTQYF. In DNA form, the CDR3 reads TGTGCCAGCAGCTTGGCCCATCAAGCGGGAGGGGGGAAGACCCAGTACTTC.

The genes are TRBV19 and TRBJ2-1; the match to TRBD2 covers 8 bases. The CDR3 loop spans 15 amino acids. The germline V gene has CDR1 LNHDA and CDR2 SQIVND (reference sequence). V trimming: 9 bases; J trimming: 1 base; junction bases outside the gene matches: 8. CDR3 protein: CASTFQRESYNEQFF. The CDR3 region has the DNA TGTGCCAGCACATTCCAGCGGGAGTCCTACAATGAGCAGTTCTTC.

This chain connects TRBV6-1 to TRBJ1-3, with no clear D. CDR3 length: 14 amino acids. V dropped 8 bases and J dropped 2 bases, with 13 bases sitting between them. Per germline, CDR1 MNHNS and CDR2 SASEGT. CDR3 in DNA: TGTGCCAGCGCCGTATCAGACGCTGGAAACACCATATATTTT. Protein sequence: CASAVSDAGNTIYF.

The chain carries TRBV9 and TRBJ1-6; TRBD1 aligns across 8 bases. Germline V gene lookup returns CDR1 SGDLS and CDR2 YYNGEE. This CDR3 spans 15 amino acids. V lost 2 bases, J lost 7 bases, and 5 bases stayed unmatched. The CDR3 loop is CASSVKQGGNSPLHF. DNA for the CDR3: TGTGCCAGCAGCGTTAAACAGGGGGGGAATTCACCCCTCCACTTT.

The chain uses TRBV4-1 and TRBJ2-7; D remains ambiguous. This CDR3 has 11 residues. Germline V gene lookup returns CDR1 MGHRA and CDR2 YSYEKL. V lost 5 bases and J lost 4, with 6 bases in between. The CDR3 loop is CASSSRYEQYF. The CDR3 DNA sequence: TGCGCCAGCAGCTCTCGTTACGAGCAGTACTTC.

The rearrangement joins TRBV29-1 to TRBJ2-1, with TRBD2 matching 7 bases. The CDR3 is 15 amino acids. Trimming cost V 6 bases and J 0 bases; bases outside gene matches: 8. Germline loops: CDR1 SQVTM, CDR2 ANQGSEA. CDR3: CSVPGTTHSYNEQFF. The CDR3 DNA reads TGCAGCGTCCCCGGGACTACACACTCCTACAATGAGCAGTTCTTC.

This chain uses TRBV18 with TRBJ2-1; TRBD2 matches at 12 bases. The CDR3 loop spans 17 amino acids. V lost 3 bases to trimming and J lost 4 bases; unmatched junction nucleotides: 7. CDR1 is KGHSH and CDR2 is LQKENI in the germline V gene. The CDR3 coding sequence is TGTGCCAGCTCACCCCTGACTAGCGGGAGTTCATACAATGAGCAGTTCTTC. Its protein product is CASSPLTSGSSYNEQFF. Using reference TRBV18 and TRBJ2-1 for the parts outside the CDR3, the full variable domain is NAGVMQNPRHLVRRRGQEARLRCSPMKGHSHVYWYRQLPEEGLKFMVYLQKENIIDESGMPKERFSAEFPKEGPSILRIQQVVRGDSAAYFCASSPLTSGSSYNEQFFGPGTRLTVL.

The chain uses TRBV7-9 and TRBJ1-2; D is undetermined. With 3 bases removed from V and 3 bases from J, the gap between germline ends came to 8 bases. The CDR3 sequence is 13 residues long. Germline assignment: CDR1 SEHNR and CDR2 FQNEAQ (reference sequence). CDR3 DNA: TGTGCCAGCAGCTTTAACACGGACTATGGCTACACCTTC. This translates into CASSFNTDYGYTF.

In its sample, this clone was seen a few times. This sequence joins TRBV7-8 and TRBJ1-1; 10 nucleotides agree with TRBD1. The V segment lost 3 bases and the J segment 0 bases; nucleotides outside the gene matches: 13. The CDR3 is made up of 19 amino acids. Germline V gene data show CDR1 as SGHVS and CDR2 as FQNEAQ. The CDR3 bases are TGTGCCAGCAGCTTTATGAGACAGGGGGCCAGACTAATGAACACTGAAGCTTTCTTT. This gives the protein CASSFMRQGARLMNTEAFF.

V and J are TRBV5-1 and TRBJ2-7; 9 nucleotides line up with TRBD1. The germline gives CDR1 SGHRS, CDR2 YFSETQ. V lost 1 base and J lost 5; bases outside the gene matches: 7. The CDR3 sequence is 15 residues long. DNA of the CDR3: TGCGCCAGCAGCTTGTTAGGGGACAGGGTAAACGAGCAGTACTTC. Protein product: CASSLLGDRVNEQYF.

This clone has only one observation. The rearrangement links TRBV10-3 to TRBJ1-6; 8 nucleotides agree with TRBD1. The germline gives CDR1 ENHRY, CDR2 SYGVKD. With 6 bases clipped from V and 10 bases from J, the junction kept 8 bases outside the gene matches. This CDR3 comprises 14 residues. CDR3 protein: CAIRGQGAGSPLHF. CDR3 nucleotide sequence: TGTGCCATCAGAGGGCAGGGGGCAGGATCACCCCTCCACTTT.

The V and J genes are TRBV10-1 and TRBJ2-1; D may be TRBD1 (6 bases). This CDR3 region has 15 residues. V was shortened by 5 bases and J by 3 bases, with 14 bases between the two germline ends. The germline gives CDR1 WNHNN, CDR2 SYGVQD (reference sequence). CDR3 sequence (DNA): TGCGCCAGCAGTTCCATTGGGACACGCTACAATGAGCAGTTCTTC. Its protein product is CASSSIGTRYNEQFF.

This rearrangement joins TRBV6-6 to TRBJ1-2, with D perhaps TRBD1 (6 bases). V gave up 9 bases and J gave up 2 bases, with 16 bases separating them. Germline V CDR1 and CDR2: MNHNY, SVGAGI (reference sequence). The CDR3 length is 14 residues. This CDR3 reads CASLSTGANYGYTF. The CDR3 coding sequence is TGTGCCAGTTTGTCGACAGGCGCCAACTATGGCTACACCTTC.

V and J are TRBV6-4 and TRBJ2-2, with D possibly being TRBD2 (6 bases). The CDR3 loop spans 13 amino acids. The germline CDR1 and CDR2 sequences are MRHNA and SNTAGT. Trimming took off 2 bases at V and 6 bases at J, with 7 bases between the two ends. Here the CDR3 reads CASSDGGAGELFF. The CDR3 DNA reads TGTGCCAGCAGTGACGGAGGGGCCGGGGAGCTGTTTTTT.